Each of the 20 T cell receptor beta chains below was sequenced from the same sample in a study of blood T cell repertoires in COVID-19 (TCRdb year 2020). The library was made by the immunoSEQ multiplex PCR assay. Not all clones reach the TCRdb copy of this immuneACCESS table, which keeps in-frame sequences only. Checked studies attribute under half of the gap to unresolved V genes and leave the rest unexplained. The sample contains a few hundred thousand clones, approximately 86% of them found a single time. In total, the top ten clones hold roughly 9.8% of the sample. Sequenced input: peripheral blood. Source of these receptors: a man aged 40-55 years who had recovered from COVID-19.

V usage is TRBV4-3 and J usage is TRBJ2-1; a weak D match, TRBD2 (6 bases). This CDR3 spans 13 amino acids. The V and J ends lost 0 bases and 10 bases respectively, with 10 bases between them. CDR1 is LGHNA, CDR2 YSLEER, per germline. The CDR3 sequence is CASSQEEGREQFF. The CDR3 bases are TGCGCCAGCAGCCAAGAGGAGGGCAGGGAGCAGTTCTTC.

This clone showed up just once. V gene TRBV30 combines with J gene TRBJ1-2; TRBD1 matches at 7 bases. V shed 3 bases, J shed 2 bases, and the junction held 3 bases outside the gene matches. The CDR3 has 13 residues. Per the germline V gene, CDR1 is GTSNPN and CDR2 is SVGIG (reference sequence). This chain's CDR3 is CAWSPGQNYGYTF. The CDR3, as DNA: TGTGCCTGGAGCCCGGGACAGAACTATGGCTACACCTTC.

This rearrangement joins TRBV3-1 (or the pseudogene TRBV3-2) to TRBJ1-2; 9 bases line up with TRBD1. V shed 4 bases, J shed 2 bases, and the junction held 11 bases outside the gene matches. Germline assignment: CDR1 LGHDT and CDR2 YNNKEL (reference sequence). The CDR3 sequence is 17 residues long. The CDR3 coding sequence is TGTGCCAGCAGCCCGACACAGGGGGCGCACATAAACTATGGCTACACCTTC. Protein product: CASSPTQGAHINYGYTF.

This rearrangement joins TRBV6-5 to TRBJ2-2; 11 bases fit TRBD2. The CDR3 has 15 residues. V lost 7 bases, J lost 7 bases, and 8 bases stayed unmatched. Germline CDR1 and CDR2: MNHEY and SVGAGI. CDR3 in DNA: TGTGCCAGCACTGCACTAGCGGGAGCAATCGGGGAGCTGTTTTTT. Its translation is CASTALAGAIGELFF.

J is TRBJ1-2 and V is TRBV19; D remains ambiguous. This CDR3 is 12 amino acids long. Germline loops: CDR1 LNHDA, CDR2 SQIVND (reference sequence). Between the trimmed V and J ends, which lost 3 bases and 8 bases, there was a span of 10 bases. The CDR3 reads CASSMWVGGYTF. CDR3 coding DNA: TGTGCCAGTAGTATGTGGGTCGGGGGCTACACCTTC. The full variable domain, completed using reference TRBV19 and TRBJ1-2, is DGGITQSPKYLFRKEGQNVTLSCEQNLNHDAMYWYRQDPGQGLRLIYYSQIVNDFQKGDIAEGYSVSREKKESFPLTVTSAQKNPTAFYLCASSMWVGGYTFGSGTRLTVV.

This chain joins TRBV4-3 and TRBJ2-7; 9 positions match TRBD1. The CDR3 runs to 15 residues. In germline, CDR1 is LGHNA, CDR2 YSLEER. The V gene end was trimmed by 3 bases and the J gene end by 5 bases; junction bases not matched to a gene: 8. In nucleotides, the CDR3 is TGCGCCAGCAGCCACGCGGGACAGGGACAGGACGAGCAGTACTTC. It is translated as CASSHAGQGQDEQYF.

This clone occurred once. The chain has TRBV7-6 and TRBJ1-2; 9 bases align to TRBD1. There are 15 residues in the CDR3. The V segment lost 8 bases and the J segment 6 bases; nucleotides outside the gene matches: 13. From germline, CDR1 is SGHVS and CDR2 FNYEAQ. CDR3 in amino acids: CASGDRATFDDGYTF. The CDR3 region has the DNA TGTGCCAGCGGGGACAGGGCAACTTTTGATGATGGCTACACCTTC. Filled out from reference TRBV7-6 and TRBJ1-2, the complete variable domain reads GAGVSQSPRYKVTKRGQDVALRCDPISGHVSLYWYRQALGQGPEFLTYFNYEAQQDKSGLPNDRFSAERPEGSISTLTIQRTEQRDSAMYRCASGDRATFDDGYTFGSGTRLTVV.

V usage is TRBV6-5 and J usage is TRBJ2-1, with a possible D match to TRBD1 (5 bases). The CDR3 runs to 13 residues. V was pared by 0 bases and J by 10 bases, with 10 bases between. Germline CDR1 is MNHEY and CDR2 is SVGAGI. The chain's CDR3 is CASSYSTAKEQFF. The CDR3 DNA reads as TGTGCCAGCAGTTACTCGACAGCCAAGGAGCAGTTCTTC.

This chain joins TRBV10-3 and TRBJ2-1; 11 nucleotides match TRBD2. CDR1 ENHRY and CDR2 SYGVKD come from the germline V gene. CDR3 length: 13 residues. Unmatched junction bases numbered 6, after V lost 9 bases and J lost 8 bases. The CDR3: CAMTSGDVDEQFF. DNA for the CDR3: TGTGCCATGACTAGCGGGGATGTGGATGAGCAGTTCTTC.

V is TRBV20-1 and J is TRBJ1-1; D gene unclear. Germline CDR1 reads DFQATT; CDR2 reads SNEGSKA (reference sequence). The CDR3 sequence is 11 residues long. The V end lost 5 bases, the J end lost 5 bases, and 9 bases lay between the germline ends. CDR3 region: CSAWGGTEAFF. Here the CDR3 DNA reads TGCAGTGCTTGGGGAGGGACTGAAGCTTTCTTT.

V usage is TRBV19 and J usage is TRBJ1-2; TRBD1 might be the D (5 bases). V shed 8 bases and J shed 4 bases, with 14 bases lying between them. CDR3 length: 13 amino acids. Per the germline V gene, CDR1 is LNHDA and CDR2 is SQIVND (reference sequence). Written as DNA, the CDR3 is TGTGCCAGTCTAGGGGTCCCCGGCTATGGCTACACCTTC. Translated, it gives CASLGVPGYGYTF.

The chain is built from TRBV28 and TRBJ2-1; 16 bases agree with TRBD2. The CDR3 totals 17 residues. Germline V gives CDR1 MDHEN, CDR2 SYDVKM. Losses at the gene ends were 6 bases for V and 7 bases for J; bases not matched to a gene: 9. CDR3 DNA sequence: TGTGCCAGCAGCGACTTCCCGGGACTAGCGGGAGGGAATGAGCAGTTCTTC. Its translation: CASSDFPGLAGGNEQFF.

The V gene is TRBV3-1 (or the pseudogene TRBV3-2), the J gene TRBJ1-2; D is unclear. Trimming took 0 bases from V and 1 from J, leaving 9 bases between them. The germline CDR1 and CDR2 sequences are LGHDT and YNNKEL (reference sequence). CDR3 length: 15 amino acids. Here the CDR3 reads CASSQDLRSNYGYTF. CDR3 DNA sequence: TGTGCCAGCAGCCAAGATCTTCGCAGTAACTATGGCTACACCTTC.

The chain has TRBV13 and TRBJ2-7, with 10 positions matching TRBD2. The CDR3 is 16 amino acids. Germline V lookup: CDR1 PRHDT, CDR2 FYEKMQ (reference sequence). After removal of 6 bases from V and 0 bases from J, the junction contained 8 bases not matched to a gene. In DNA form, the CDR3 reads TGTGCCAGCAGTCCCAGGACTAGCGGTAACTCCTACGAGCAGTACTTC. Protein product: CASSPRTSGNSYEQYF.

This clone was seen at least ten times. The chain carries TRBV6-5 and TRBJ2-5, with 9 positions matching TRBD2. V was pared by 8 bases and J by 4 bases, with 8 bases of the junction left unmatched. The CDR3 runs 14 residues. The V gene's germline CDR1 is MNHEY and CDR2 SVGAGI. The CDR3 DNA reads TGTGCCAGCGGGATAGCGGGAGTAGGAGAGACCCAGTACTTC. Protein product: CASGIAGVGETQYF.

This clone was recorded only once. The chain has TRBV4-2 and TRBJ2-1, with TRBD2 matching over 8 bases. J lost 1 base, V lost 4 bases, and 3 bases had no gene match. Germline assignment: CDR1 LGHNA and CDR2 YNFKEQ. The CDR3 consists of 15 residues. This CDR3 reads CASSRSGGSYNEQFF. The CDR3 DNA follows: TGTGCCAGCAGCCGAAGCGGGGGATCCTACAATGAGCAGTTCTTC.

The genes are TRBV5-1 and TRBJ2-7; D is ambiguous. Germline V gene data show CDR1 as SGHRS and CDR2 as YFSETQ. V dropped 6 bases and J dropped 0 bases, with 16 bases sitting between them. The length of the CDR3 is 15 residues. In nucleotides, the CDR3 is TGCGCCAGCACCAAGACTCCAACAAGCTCCTACGAGCAGTACTTC. Translating gives CASTKTPTSSYEQYF.

The J gene is TRBJ2-3, the V gene TRBV10-3, with TRBD1 matching 11 bases. The junction had 2 bases not matched to a gene; V was cut back by 9 bases and J by 3 bases. Germline V lookup: CDR1 ENHRY, CDR2 SYGVKD. The CDR3 spans 13 residues. The CDR3 is CAIGQGATDTQYF. In DNA form, the CDR3 reads TGTGCCATAGGACAGGGGGCAACAGATACGCAGTATTTT.

V is TRBV5-1 and J is TRBJ1-1; 10 bases are shared with TRBD1. The CDR3 covers 17 residues. J was trimmed by 0 bases and V by 2 bases; bases with no gene match: 7. Per the germline V gene, CDR1 is SGHRS and CDR2 is YFSETQ. The CDR3 nucleotides read TGCGCCAGCAGCTTCGGGACAGGGGACCGTATGAACACTGAAGCTTTCTTT. It translates to CASSFGTGDRMNTEAFF.

This clone showed up just once. The V call is TRBV7-9, the J call TRBJ1-5; D not resolved. The germline CDR1 and CDR2 sequences are SEHNR and FQNEAQ (reference sequence). CDR3 length: 14 amino acids. Trimming stripped 5 bases from V and 7 bases from J, with 15 bases between. The DNA for the CDR3 is TGTGCCAGCAGCCGGGATGTAGGGAACCAGCCCCAGCATTTT. Translation: CASSRDVGNQPQHF.